This T cell receptor (beta chain) was captured by sequencing in a study of CD8 T cells in ankylosing spondylitis. TCRdb re-called the 5' RACE reads with MiXCR, one entry per CDR3 protein. The table lists 200,000 to 300,000 distinct CDR3 sequences, approximately 11% of them singletons, with 6% to 8.5% in the top ten. Broader study findings: A motif of under 10 highly homologous TCR beta variants was seen as apparently characteristic of ankylosing spondylitis blood.

Concerning this clonotype: What it binds is not known.

The sequenced material came from blood, either unsorted or a sorted T cell fraction (not recorded which). The clonotype originates from a male donor with ankylosing spondylitis or in good health (not recorded which).

In DNA, the CDR3 is TGCAGTGCTAGAGGTAGGAGGGGCCGAAGCACAGATACGCAGTATTTT. This encodes CSARGRRGRSTDTQYF. The chain has TRBV20-1 and TRBJ2-3, with a weak D call TRBD2 (6 bases). This CDR3 region has 16 residues. V was trimmed by 1 base and J by 0 bases, leaving 14 bases between them. In germline, CDR1 is DFQATT, CDR2 SNEGSKA (reference sequence).